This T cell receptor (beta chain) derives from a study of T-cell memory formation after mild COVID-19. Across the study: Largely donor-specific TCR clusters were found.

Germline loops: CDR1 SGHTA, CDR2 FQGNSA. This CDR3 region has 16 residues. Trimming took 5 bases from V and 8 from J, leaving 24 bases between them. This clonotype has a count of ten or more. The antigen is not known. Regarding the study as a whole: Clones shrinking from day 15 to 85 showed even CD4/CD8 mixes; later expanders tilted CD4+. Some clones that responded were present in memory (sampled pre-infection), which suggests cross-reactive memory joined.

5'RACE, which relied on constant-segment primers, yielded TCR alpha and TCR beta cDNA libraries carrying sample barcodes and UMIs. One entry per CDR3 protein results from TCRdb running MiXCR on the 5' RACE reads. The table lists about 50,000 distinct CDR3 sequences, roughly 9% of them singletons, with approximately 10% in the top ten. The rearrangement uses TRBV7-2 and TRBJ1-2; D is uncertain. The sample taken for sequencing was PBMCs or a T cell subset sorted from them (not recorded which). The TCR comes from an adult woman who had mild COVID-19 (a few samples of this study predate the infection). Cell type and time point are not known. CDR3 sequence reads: CASSNRFRGRVRGYTF. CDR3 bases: TGTGCCAGCAGCAACCGTTTTCGAGGCCGTGTCCGCGGCTACACCTTC. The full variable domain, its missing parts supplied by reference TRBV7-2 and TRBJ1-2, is GAGVSQSPSNKVTEKGKDVELRCDPISGHTALYWYRQSLGQGLEFLIYFQGNSAPDKSGLPSDRFSAERTGGSVSTLTIQRTQQEDSAVYLCASSNRFRGRVRGYTFGSGTRLTVV.